The clone carrying this T cell receptor beta chain was picked up many times. The antigen is unknown. Uncontrolled infections, other autoimmune diseases, pregnancy or lactation led to exclusion of patients. The PBMCs were taken from about 10 ml of fresh peripheral blood. The sample belongs to a study of T cells in Graves' hyperthyroidism and ophthalmopathy. Amplified TCR beta CDR3 regions derived from RNA transcripts. HTBI primers were used for first-round RT-PCR of the TCR CDR3. Using its own MiXCR run on the multiplex PCR reads, TCRdb lists one record per CDR3 protein. In the table there are under 300,000 distinct CDR3 sequences, about 15% of which are singletons. Regarding the study as a whole: Most thyroid clonotypes with frequency above 0.001 were detected in blood.

Germline loops: CDR1 SQVTM, CDR2 ANQGSEA. The V and J ends lost 3 bases and 7 bases respectively, with 12 bases between them. The CDR3 sequence is 12 residues long. The chain joins TRBV29-1 to TRBJ1-1, with D perhaps matching TRBD1 (5 bases). Sequencing was performed on blood. The sequence was collected from a woman between 40 and 55 years old with Graves' hyperthyroidism that later progressed to Graves' ophthalmopathy. The DNA for the CDR3 is TGCAGCGTTGATGGGGCCAGACTTGAAGCTTTCTTT. Translating gives CSVDGARLEAFF.